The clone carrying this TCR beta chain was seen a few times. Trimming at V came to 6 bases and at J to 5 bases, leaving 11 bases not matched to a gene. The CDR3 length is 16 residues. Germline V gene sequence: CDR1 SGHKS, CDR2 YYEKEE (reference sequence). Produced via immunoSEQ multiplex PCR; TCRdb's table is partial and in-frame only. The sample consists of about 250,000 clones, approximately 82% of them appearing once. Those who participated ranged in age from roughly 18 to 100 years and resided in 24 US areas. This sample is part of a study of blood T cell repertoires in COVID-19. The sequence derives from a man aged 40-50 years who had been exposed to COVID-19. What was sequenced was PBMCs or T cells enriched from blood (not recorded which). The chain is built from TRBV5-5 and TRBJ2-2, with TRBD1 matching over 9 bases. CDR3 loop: CASTLGTGQATGELFF. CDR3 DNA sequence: TGTGCCAGCACCCTGGGGACAGGGCAGGCAACCGGGGAGCTGTTTTTT.